This T cell receptor (beta chain) was documented in a study of cytomegalovirus exposure and HLA in healthy donors (dated by TCRdb to the late 2010s). At the level of the whole study: According to an earlier analysis of 450 to 650 of the donors, about 170 million T cells yielded 120 million or so unique TCR beta sequences and approximately 280 Gb of sequence data. Alongside the repertoire data, information on donor age, sex, ethnicity and CMV serostatus was compiled. In an earlier analysis of about 590 of the donors, high-throughput TCR beta sequencing was used to judge whether each TCR beta V gene segment behaved as functional or pseudogenic. Roughly 5 DR-DQ haplotypes were handled as single units for association and clustering, since linkage in the cohort was strong. Among about 400 genotyped donors of the cohort, an average of around 250,000 unique TCR beta nucleotide sequences was sequenced per donor, of which 15% to 20% were non-productive. All discovery cohort repertoires had been generated on a single sequencing platform. The study used immunosequencing to profile the T cell repertoires of under 700 subjects and linked those repertoires to cytomegalovirus serostatus. High-throughput TCR immunosequencing, statistical association of individual TCRs with disease status, and machine learning were combined to predict cytomegalovirus infection status. A separate validation cohort of some 130 different subjects was used in addition to the roughly 700-subject first cohort. Typing coverage differed by locus: A, B, C, DRB1 and DQB1 were typed in about 629-630 donors, DQA1 in around 500, DPA1 in 600 to 610, and DPB1 in just under 490. An early release that covered about 640 HLA-typed donors contained approximately 300 gigabases of sequencing data and tens of millions of unique TCR sequences. In the later analysis, no new phenotypic data were used to find candidate immune exposures; instead, reliance was placed on TCR beta sequences and their occurrence across donors. Class I and class II HLA loci were covered by the typing at four-digit resolution. In a later genetic analysis, genome-wide SNP genotypes for about 65% of the roughly 670 donors were used, and that subset was treated as a discovery cohort. Of the 350 to 450 genotyped donors, over 80% were placed in the genetic ancestry cluster associated with self-reported Caucasian donors. The study aimed to test whether cataloging public T cell receptors could reveal signatures of past pathogen exposure. A later analysis re-examined previously published TCR beta repertoires from more than 600 donors and added high-resolution HLA genotyping to investigate patterns of TCR occurrence. Beyond this particular receptor, the publication reports: Immune exposure information for the cohort was limited to CMV serostatus. In a later analysis, TCR association rates were found to vary across HLA loci, with the most associated TCRs seen for DRB1 alleles and the fewest for HLA-C alleles. The earlier analysis of approximately 560 of the donors excluded 15 to 20 rarely observed V segments, including chromosome 9 orphons, because counts were too low. Linkage disequilibrium might explain the correlated functional status among segregating V segments, but an unknown experimental factor could not be excluded. It was suggested by the authors that the approach could potentially be generalized to other disease states and immunological phenotypes. In vitro tests confirmed that a few of the cytomegalovirus-associated TCR beta chains recognize cytomegalovirus antigens. At a false discovery rate of 0.05, a later analysis linked some 17,000 TCR beta sequences to specific HLA alleles. V-gene and J-gene trimming of TCR beta chains was associated with a missense DCLRE1C variant in a later genetic analysis, and the association was replicated in an independent cohort. HLA typing was unavailable for some donors at each locus, so association tests used only the typed subset. Across donors, most TCR sequences were observed very rarely, whereas some public TCRs were present in many individuals. Most CMV-associated TCR beta chains appeared to be HLA-restricted in a later analysis, and the HLA associations seemed to be driven largely by CMV exposure. The classifier was reported to diagnose cytomegalovirus status with high specificity and sensitivity in both the original and validation cohorts. Compared with the approximately 670-donor mean, donors in an Asian-associated ancestry cluster had fewer N-insertions in productive TCRs, according to a later genetic analysis. A group of highly shared sequence variants was considered likely to be a technical artifact of the sequencing pipeline. A further reported finding was that TCR beta sequences accurately predicted the HLA-A and HLA-B alleles for most subjects in the first cohort. Several of the top co-occurrence clusters appeared to be linked to parvovirus B19, influenza, CMV and Epstein-Barr virus, according to a later analysis. This cohort had only TCR beta chains sequenced, and the lack of alpha or paired-chain data limited which features could be detected. In an earlier analysis of some 500 of the donors, most TCR beta V segments were observed in productive rearrangements about 87% or about 30% of the time, broadly matching IMGT annotations. Some IMGT-functional V segments, including TRBV6-2 and TRBV6-3, could not be told apart with the 87-base-pair reads, so those segments were excluded. The study gave a list of more than 150 TCR beta chains associated with cytomegalovirus. Assigning TCR associations to individual alleles was difficult when HLA alleles, especially DR and DQ, strongly co-occurred. In a later analysis, HLA-associated TCR beta chains showed more clonal expansion and lower generation probabilities than non-associated chains that were equally common. Sequencing depth was assumed to be roughly uniform across donors in the presence/absence analyses, though that assumption may not hold.

As for this clone: Which antigen it targets is not known. No per-base quality is available; no much larger clone lies one base away.

The cohort was made up of about 670 healthy bone marrow donors. At the time of sampling, all cohort members were nominally healthy, though unrecorded immune exposures were likely present. The donor was CMV seropositive and belonged to the group of 250 to 350 seropositive cohort members. Every donor gave a peripheral blood sample, and the peripheral blood mononuclear cells from that sample were used for TCR beta sequencing. Genomic DNA extraction from the blood cell samples was performed with the Qiagen DNeasy Blood Extraction Kit. Trimming takes 4 bases from V and 1 base from J, and the germline ends sit 17 bases apart. The CDR3 contains 16 residues, cysteine and phenylalanine counted. Only the CDR3 portion is preserved as DNA: 48 bases, with reading frame beginning at the first base. From the germline V gene, CDR1 is MNHEY and CDR2 is SVGAGI. Library preparation employed the immunoSEQ multiplex PCR assay. For the multiplex PCR, a mixture combining 60 forward primers for TCR Vbeta segments and 13 reverse primers for TCR Jbeta segments was used. The CDR3 region of rearranged TCR beta genes was amplified from genomic DNA by a multiplex PCR assay. The amplified TCR beta libraries were sequenced on the Illumina HiSeq System as 87-base-pair reads. On the authors' methods: A later analysis tallied some 79 million unique TCR beta chains across the 700 or so repertoires, and around 10 million of those chains were shared by two or more donors. A nearest-neighbor algorithm error-corrected the raw reads and collapsed the reads into unique sequences, merging closely related sequences to remove PCR and sequencing errors. V, D and J gene segments were assigned by aligning CDR3 sequences to IMGT reference sequences. For a sequence to be retained, a match of at least six nucleotides was required to both a V gene segment and a J gene segment. A rearrangement was called productive if the CDR3 had no stop codons and remained in frame with V and J, and every other rearrangement was called non-productive. CDR3 was defined according to IMGT convention as the region running from the second conserved V-encoded cysteine to the conserved J-encoded phenylalanine. The earlier analysis of 587 of the donors excluded sequences that lacked an unambiguous match to a single V gene segment. In an earlier analysis of 450 to 750 of the donors, a V segment was called functional when productive rearrangements were above 56.7%, and segregating when the standard deviation between donors exceeded 5%. A statistical classification framework was built to diagnose cytomegalovirus status from the catalog of TCR beta chain sequences. A later analysis assigned V and J genes by comparing TCR nucleotide sequences with IMGT/GENE-DB human TR gene sequences. A later analysis assigned CDR3 sequences and most-parsimonious VDJ recombination scenarios with the TCRdist pipeline. In a later analysis, each TCR beta chain was defined by its CDR3 amino acid sequence together with its V-gene family, and reads without a unique V-gene family were excluded. As a way to deal with suspected cross-contamination and a sequencing artifact, a later analysis dropped 500 to 700 nucleotide sequences that were highly shared and had low generation probability. A later analysis calculated a clonal expansion index for each public chain from normalized within-repertoire ranks of inferred template counts. In a later analysis, generation probabilities were computed with a VDJ recombination model fitted to out-of-frame rearrangements, and the resulting probabilities were checked against IGoR. Hypergeometric tests were used in a later analysis to score TCR-TCR, TCR-HLA and TCR-CMV co-occurrence, with a repertoire-size bias correction applied to the TCR pairs. In a later analysis, false discovery rates were estimated by permuting HLA or CMV assignments 20 times. In a later analysis, co-occurring TCRs were grouped using DBSCAN, with TCRdist sequence similarity added in when clustering inside HLA-allele-positive subsets. Co-occurrence clustering excluded repertoires with fewer than 30,000 or more than 120,000 public chains, plus five with anomalous nucleotide sharing. TCRdb obtained this table from immuneACCESS and retained in-frame rearrangements with V and J assigned. These tables miss some clones; where compared with another copy, unresolved V genes account for less than half of the shortfall, and the remainder is unexplained. That table gives V, J and clone size, and the DNA gave D and trimming. Present in this sample are roughly 260,000 clones, approximately 85% of which were seen just once. The leading ten clones occupy 2% of the sample.

The sequence was obtained from a middle-aged woman in good health and CMV-seropositive. The chain joins TRBV6-5 to TRBJ2-7; possibly the D gene is TRBD2, per 6 matching bases. Sequencing was carried out using PBMCs. Here the CDR3 is given as CASSSPRGLASYEQYF. The base sequence is TGTGCCAGCAGTTCCCCCCGCGGGCTAGCGTCCTACGAGCAGTACTTC.